Shown below are 7 T cell receptor beta chains from a single sample sequenced in a study of T cell changes during pregnancy in multiple sclerosis. TCRdb's table, derived via immunoSEQ multiplex PCR, lists solely in-frame clones and lacks some. Of about 60,000 clones listed, roughly 90% are singletons. The sample consisted of peripheral blood, taken before pregnancy. The receptor set was obtained from a female donor with multiple sclerosis, enrolled in a pregnancy study.

This sequence joins TRBV7-9 and TRBJ1-1, with 8 nucleotides matching TRBD1. Germline-derived CDR1 and CDR2 are SEHNR and FQNEAQ (reference sequence). The V gene end was trimmed by 5 bases and the J gene end by 1 base; junction bases not matched to a gene: 3. This CDR3 has 14 amino acids. CDR3 protein: CASSLGQGNTEAFF. The CDR3 DNA reads as TGTGCCAGCAGCCTTGGACAGGGGAACACTGAAGCTTTCTTT.

In DNA, the CDR3 is TGTGCCAGCAGCTTAGCGCTGATAGCGGGGGGGCACGGTGAGCAGTTCTTC. As protein: CASSLALIAGGHGEQFF. This rearrangement joins TRBV7-8 to TRBJ2-1; 11 nucleotides align to TRBD2. The V gene end was trimmed by 0 bases and the J gene end by 9 bases; junction bases not matched to a gene: 10. Germline V lookup: CDR1 SGHVS, CDR2 FQNEAQ. The CDR3 spans 17 residues. Based on the CDR3 plus reference TRBV7-8 and TRBJ2-1, the full variable domain is GAGVSQSPRYKVAKRGQDVALRCDPISGHVSLFWYQQALGQGPEFLTYFQNEAQLDKSGLPSDRFFAERPEGSVSTLKIQRTQQEDSAVYLCASSLALIAGGHGEQFFGPGTRLTVL.

This chain connects TRBV9 to TRBJ2-5, with 8 bases aligning to TRBD2. Losses at the gene ends were 3 bases for V and 5 bases for J; bases not matched to a gene: 12. The CDR3 sequence is 16 residues long. Germline CDR1 SGDLS, CDR2 YYNGEE. CDR3 sequence: CASSARPSGGQETQYF. As DNA, the CDR3 is TGTGCCAGCAGCGCGCGACCTTCGGGGGGGCAGGAGACCCAGTACTTC.

This chain connects TRBV12-5 to TRBJ1-2, with a tentative D call TRBD1 (6 bases). The CDR3 extends over 16 amino acids. The V end was cut by 3 bases, the J end by 2 bases, with 16 bases between. Germline CDR1 reads LGHNT; CDR2 reads FRNRAP. As DNA, the CDR3 is TGTGCTAGTGGTTTTTCACAGGGCCCCATCAACTATGGCTACACCTTC. Amino acid sequence: CASGFSQGPINYGYTF.

The V and J genes are TRBV12-5 and TRBJ2-7; 9 nucleotides line up with TRBD2. Trimming cost V 4 bases and J 0 bases; bases outside gene matches: 13. Germline V gene lookup returns CDR1 LGHNT and CDR2 FRNRAP. This CDR3 is built from 18 residues. The CDR3 loop is CASGSAPWTSAVSYEQYF. The CDR3 coding sequence is TGTGCTAGTGGTTCTGCCCCCTGGACTAGCGCCGTCTCCTACGAGCAGTACTTC.

The chain combines TRBV7-7 with TRBJ2-1; TRBD2 is a possible D gene (6 bases). In germline, CDR1 is SSHAT, CDR2 FNYEAQ (reference sequence). This CDR3 is 17 amino acids long. CDR3 DNA sequence: TGTGCTAGCCAGCCCCGGCCCGGGGCGGGGTCCTACAATGAGCAGTTCTTC. It is translated as CASQPRPGAGSYNEQFF.

V and J are TRBV4-3 and TRBJ2-2; 12 nucleotides align to TRBD2. This CDR3 has 16 residues. Germline CDR1 reads LGHNA; CDR2 reads YSLEER. The V and J ends lost 1 base and 6 bases, in that order; junction bases with no gene match: 3. This CDR3 reads CASSQGLAGGSGELFF. The CDR3 DNA follows: TGCGCCAGCAGCCAAGGGCTAGCGGGGGGGTCCGGGGAGCTGTTTTTT.